Sequencing of this TCR beta chain was carried out in a study of blood T cell repertoires in COVID-19 (dated by TCRdb to the early 2020s). With respect to the entire study: The collaborator samples originated in the United States, Italy and Spain and spanned the acute and convalescent phases of COVID-19. The material from the prospective study consisted of cDNA or gDNA derived from T cells, B-cell-depleted T cells, or PBMCs. Deeply sampled blood TCRbeta repertoires from subjects exposed to, actively infected with, or recovered from COVID-19 were included in the dataset. A freely available public database, intended as a resource for researchers studying the immune response to SARS-CoV-2, is where the repertoires were released. The samples were drawn from two sources: the first 160 participants of the ongoing ImmuneRACE study, and 1,200 or so subjects contributed by 6 global collaborators. Sample metadata almost always included a de-identified subject ID, COVID-19 status, age in years and sex. Where available, HLA class I and class II types were taken from metadata supplied by the sample provider and were not determined by assay-based typing. Study-wide findings and limitations: The amount of clinical and demographic metadata varied by source and participant and was provided uncurated.

From cysteine to phenylalanine, the CDR3 is 15 amino acids long. Of all the DNA, just the CDR3 is kept, 45 bases in frame from base 1. From a lookup of the germline V gene, CDR1 and CDR2 are MDHEN and SYDVKM. From V the trimming removes 5 bases and from J it removes 1 base, while the gene matches leave 6 bases of the junction unaccounted for. TCRbeta CDR3 regions were amplified from genomic DNA by means of the immunoSEQ Assay, a bias-controlled multiplex PCR. On the study's bioinformatics: The number of nucleated cells in each sample was estimated from the amplification of reference gene primers within the assay. Sequence reads were collapsed and filtered to measure the absolute abundance of every unique TCRbeta CDR3 rearrangement. For each sample, productive Simpson clonality was calculated as the square root of Simpson's diversity index over productive rearrangements. TCRdb stores this immuneACCESS table with in-frame sequences only. Part of the clones is absent; in the studies checked, under half of the shortfall reflects unresolved V genes, and no reason is known for the rest. The V and J calls and the clone size are those of that table, but D and trimming were determined from the DNA. Present in this sample are about 140,000 clones, approximately 86% of which were seen just once. Approximately 8.3% of the sample is taken by the ten largest.

Collaborating institutions collected whole blood in K2EDTA tubes following their own protocols. Collaborator samples were shipped for TCRbeta analysis as frozen whole blood, isolated PBMCs, or DNA extracted from either sample type. In its sample, this clone was seen a few times. Its target antigen remains unknown. Per-base qualities were not stored, and no clone one base away is much larger. The receptor was derived from a woman aged 60-70 years with acute or convalescent COVID-19. Input material: peripheral blood. The chain is assembled from TRBV28 and TRBJ1-1, with 8 junctional bases fitting TRBD1. The sequence in DNA is TGTGCCAGCAGTCCGACCAGGGGGCAGAACACTGAAGCTTTCTTT. This yields the protein CASSPTRGQNTEAFF.